The 31 T cell receptor beta chains reported below all come from one sample, sequenced in a study of human T cells and chemical hapten exposure. One entry per CDR3 protein results from TCRdb running MiXCR on the RACE reads. The data contain 84,000 or so distinct CDR3 sequences, roughly a tenth of them singletons. Documented time point: patch test 2, 6 weeks after DPC sensitization. Sample treatment: therapeutic diphenylcyclopropenone sensitization with weekly scalp DPC. The specimen comprised whole blood, sampled in connection with sensitization to the hapten diphenylcyclopropenone (DPC). The receptors originated from a woman aged 25-40 years with alopecia areata. Some clones in this sample may be carry-over from other donors' samples.

This rearrangement joins TRBV18 to TRBJ1-2, with TRBD1 as a possible D gene (5 bases). Per the germline V gene, CDR1 is KGHSH and CDR2 is LQKENI. The CDR3 runs to 13 residues. V was cut by 3 bases and J by 8 bases, with 13 bases left in between. CDR3 in DNA: TGTGCCAGCTCACCGGGGCGGATGGACGGCTACACCTTC. Residues: CASSPGRMDGYTF.

The table lists this clonotype with many counts. The chain is built from TRBV9 and TRBJ1-3, with TRBD1 identical over 7 bases. CDR1 SGDLS and CDR2 YYNGEE come from the germline V gene. Trimming took 4 bases from V and 0 from J; bases not matched to a gene: 13. CDR3 length: 18 amino acids. This CDR3 is CASSSRGGQQISGNTIYF. CDR3 DNA: TGTGCCAGCAGCTCAAGAGGGGGACAGCAAATCTCTGGAAACACCATATATTTT.

Only a few counts were recorded for this clonotype. The chain recombines TRBV7-8 with TRBJ2-7; possibly TRBD1 for D (5 bases). The length of the CDR3 is 13 residues. Germline CDR1 is SGHVS and CDR2 is FQNEAQ. Trimming took 4 bases from V and 3 from J, leaving 10 bases between them. CDR3 DNA sequence: TGTGCCAGCAGCTCCAGGGCTCTCTACGAGCAGTACTTC. Translating gives CASSSRALYEQYF.

Many counts were recorded for this clonotype. The chain couples TRBV11-3 to TRBJ2-1; D may correspond to TRBD1 or TRBD2 (5 bases each). V lost 5 bases to trimming and J lost 6 bases, with 17 bases between them. The CDR3 is 15 residues long. Germline assignment: CDR1 SGHNT and CDR2 YENEEA. CDR3 DNA: TGTGCCAGCAGCGCTTACTCCGGGACCCGCAATGAGCAGTTCTTC. This translates into CASSAYSGTRNEQFF.

Only a few counts were recorded for this clonotype. The chain carries TRBV9 and TRBJ2-3; 9 bases agree with TRBD2. This CDR3 is built from 16 residues. Germline V gives CDR1 SGDLS, CDR2 YYNGEE. Trimming removed 0 bases from V and 2 bases from J; junction bases left unmatched: 4. CDR3 sequence reads: CASSVGLAGNTDTQYF. The CDR3 region has the DNA TGTGCCAGCAGCGTAGGGCTAGCGGGAAACACAGATACGCAGTATTTT.

The chain is built from TRBV6-6 and TRBJ2-2; the match to TRBD1 covers 8 bases. Germline CDR1 is MNHNY and CDR2 is SVGAGI (reference sequence). With V trimmed by 5 bases and J by 5 bases, 13 bases remained unmatched. This CDR3 is built from 17 residues. The DNA of the CDR3 is TGTGCCAGCAGTCCACGGAAGGGACAGGCTGCGACCGGGGAGCTGTTTTTT. Encoded protein: CASSPRKGQAATGELFF.

In its sample, this clonotype was seen a few times. This chain links TRBV7-2 with TRBJ2-5; D is unclear. This CDR3 has 13 amino acids. Trimming pared 1 base from V and 7 bases from J, leaving 10 bases between. Germline-derived CDR1 and CDR2 are SGHTA and FQGNSA. CDR3 residues: CASSLGPQMTQYF. DNA of the CDR3: TGTGCCAGCAGCTTAGGGCCCCAGATGACCCAGTACTTC.

The V call is TRBV5-5, the J call TRBJ1-2; TRBD1 matches 7 bases. Per germline, CDR1 SGHKS and CDR2 YYEKEE (reference sequence). V trimming: 4 bases; J trimming: 7 bases; junction bases outside the gene matches: 13. CDR3 size: 15 residues. The CDR3 region has the DNA TGTGCCAGCAGCCTTTCGACAGGGAGTCTTGCTGGCTACACCTTC. This encodes CASSLSTGSLAGYTF.

Of note for this clonotype: The junction and the germline gene differ at one end; a read error may be behind it. The chain joins TRBV27 to TRBJ2-3, with 7 bases aligning to TRBD1. In germline, CDR1 is MNHEY, CDR2 SMNVEV (reference sequence). CDR3 length equals 13 residues. The CDR3 DNA sequence: TGTGCCAGCAAAAGTACAGGGGCTCGAGGCGAACATTTT. Translating it yields CASKSTGARGEHF.

V and J are TRBV10-3 and TRBJ1-1, with 7 bases aligning to TRBD1. Losses at the gene ends were 7 bases for V and 4 bases for J; bases not matched to a gene: 9. In germline, CDR1 is ENHRY, CDR2 SYGVKD. The CDR3 spans 14 residues. This CDR3 reads CAINPRQGGTEAFF. The CDR3 coding sequence is TGTGCCATCAACCCTAGACAGGGAGGCACTGAAGCTTTCTTT.

This clonotype showed up many times. The rearrangement joins TRBV6-6 to TRBJ1-5; 8 bases map to TRBD1. CDR1 and CDR2 from the germline V gene are MNHNY and SVGAGI (reference sequence). The CDR3 is made up of 18 amino acids. The V and J ends lost 3 bases and 4 bases, in that order; junction bases with no gene match: 14. CDR3 in amino acids: CASSYVRQGIFRNQPQHF. The CDR3 DNA is TGTGCCAGCAGTTATGTGAGACAGGGGATTTTTCGGAATCAGCCCCAGCATTTT.

The table lists this clonotype with many counts. The chain joins TRBV11-2 to TRBJ2-3, with D perhaps TRBD2 (7 bases). V was shortened by 3 bases and J by 0 bases, with 19 bases between the two germline ends. Germline V gene sequence: CDR1 SGHAT, CDR2 FQNNGV. This CDR3 spans 18 amino acids. CDR3 nucleotides: TGTGCCAGCAGCTTTTCGAGGGGGGGCCTCCGTAGCACAGATACGCAGTATTTT. It yields the protein CASSFSRGGLRSTDTQYF.

In this sample, this clonotype turned up many times. V usage is TRBV28 and J usage is TRBJ2-1; D ambiguous. Deletions cut 5 bases from V and 7 bases from J, with 12 bases between. Per germline, CDR1 MDHEN and CDR2 SYDVKM. CDR3 size: 13 residues. The CDR3 spells CASSISSNNEQFF. DNA for the CDR3: TGTGCCAGCAGTATTAGTAGTAATAATGAGCAGTTCTTC.

This clonotype was seen at least ten times. The genes are TRBV28 and TRBJ1-6; tentative D call: TRBD1 (5 bases). Germline V gene sequence: CDR1 MDHEN, CDR2 SYDVKM. The germline V and J ends were trimmed by 8 bases and 6 bases, with 11 bases remaining between them. The length of the CDR3 is 13 residues. CDR3 residues: CASWGGTNSPLHF. The CDR3 DNA sequence: TGTGCCAGCTGGGGGGGAACTAATTCACCCCTCCACTTT.

This clonotype was seen ten or more times. The rearrangement joins TRBV10-3 to TRBJ1-1; D gene ambiguous. The V gene lost 3 bases and the J gene lost 3 bases, with 8 bases spanning the gap. The CDR3 is made up of 13 amino acids. CDR1 is ENHRY, CDR2 SYGVKD, per germline. CDR3 bases: TGTGCCATCAGTGACGGTAGGGACACTGAAGCTTTCTTT. The encoded protein is CAISDGRDTEAFF.

This clonotype has ten or more counts. V usage is TRBV5-4 and J usage is TRBJ2-3; 11 nucleotides agree with TRBD2. Germline V gene data show CDR1 as SGHNT and CDR2 as YYREEE (reference sequence). V shed 4 bases and J 4 bases; nucleotides not matched to a gene: 8. CDR3 length equals 16 residues. This CDR3 is CASSPLAGGPSDTQYF. Written as DNA, the CDR3 is TGTGCCAGCAGCCCTTTAGCGGGGGGGCCATCAGATACGCAGTATTTT.

This clonotype was observed many times. The J gene is TRBJ2-1, the V gene TRBV29-1, with D perhaps TRBD2 (6 bases). Trimming took off 3 bases at V and 4 bases at J, with 13 bases between the two ends. The CDR3 totals 14 residues. Germline lookup yields CDR1 SQVTM and CDR2 ANQGSEA. The CDR3 DNA follows: TGCAGCGTTGATCCGGAGGGGATGTACAATGAGCAGTTCTTC. Protein sequence: CSVDPEGMYNEQFF.

This clonotype came up many times. The chain joins TRBV7-6 to TRBJ2-7, with 11 bases lining up with TRBD2. Germline CDR1 is SGHVS and CDR2 is FNYEAQ. V lost 4 bases, J lost 3 bases, and 5 bases stayed unmatched. This CDR3 has 15 residues. CDR3 bases: TGTGCCAGCAGCTCGCTAGCGGGGGGTCGCTACGAGCAGTACTTC. Translating gives CASSSLAGGRYEQYF.

The sample holds a few counts of this clonotype. The CDR3 region is CASSRGHPDTQYF. The CDR3 nucleotides are TGTGCCAGCAGCCGAGGCCATCCAGATACGCAGTATTTT. This chain uses TRBV7-9 with TRBJ2-3, with unresolved D. Germline V CDR1 and CDR2: SEHNR, FQNEAQ (reference sequence). V lost 5 bases and J lost 4, with 10 bases in between. The CDR3 is made up of 13 amino acids.

There are many counts of this clonotype. The rearrangement uses TRBV20-1 and TRBJ2-1, with 11 bases fitting TRBD2. The CDR3 is 15 residues long. The V gene's germline CDR1 is DFQATT and CDR2 SNEGSKA (reference sequence). V shed 4 bases, J shed 8 bases, and the junction held 10 bases outside the gene matches. CDR3 region: CSATSGTSGSDEQFF. In DNA, the CDR3 is TGCAGTGCTACCTCCGGGACTAGCGGCAGTGATGAGCAGTTCTTC.

This clonotype came up a few times. The gene calls are TRBV29-1 and TRBJ2-1, with TRBD2 identical over 15 bases. The V segment lost 1 base and the J segment 4 bases; nucleotides outside the gene matches: 11. There are 19 residues in the CDR3. Germline values: CDR1 SQVTM, CDR2 ANQGSEA. In DNA form, the CDR3 reads TGCAGCGTTGAAGCCCCAGGACTAGCGGGAGGGCCGGGATACAATGAGCAGTTCTTC. Protein product: CSVEAPGLAGGPGYNEQFF.

In its sample, this clonotype was seen many times. This chain uses TRBV12-3 or TRBV12-4 with TRBJ2-3, with TRBD2 identical over 7 bases. J was trimmed by 6 bases and V by 10 bases; bases with no gene match: 16. The CDR3 runs 15 residues. For the CDR3, the DNA is TGTGCCACCGGACCCCAAAGCGGGGCTCGGGATACGCAGTATTTT. Translating it yields CATGPQSGARDTQYF.

The CDR3 spells CASSLGQLYNEQFF. The CDR3 DNA reads TGTGCCAGCAGCTTGGGACAGCTATACAATGAGCAGTTCTTC. This sequence joins TRBV5-6 and TRBJ2-1, with D possibly being TRBD1 (5 bases). Looked up from germline, CDR1 is SGHDT and CDR2 is YYEEEE. The CDR3 has 14 residues. V lost 0 bases and J 4 bases, leaving 8 bases between the germline ends.

This clonotype was detected only a few times. The chain joins TRBV6-2 or TRBV6-3 to TRBJ1-5; D unclear. Trimming removed 1 base at V and 4 bases at J, with 2 bases between. Germline assignment: CDR1 MNHEY and CDR2 SVGEGT. The CDR3 is made up of 12 amino acids. The CDR3 reads CASSYWNQPQHF. The CDR3 coding sequence is TGTGCCAGCAGTTACTGGAATCAGCCCCAGCATTTT.

This clonotype has a count of ten or more. The CDR3 DNA reads as TGTGCCAGCAGTTACCTTGGAAATGAAAAACTGTTTTTT. It codes for CASSYLGNEKLFF. This rearrangement joins TRBV6-5 to TRBJ1-4, with D hard to call. From germline, CDR1 is MNHEY and CDR2 SVGAGI. This CDR3 region has 13 residues. The germline V and J ends were trimmed by 2 bases and 5 bases, with 6 bases remaining between them.

A few counts support this clonotype. The rearrangement uses TRBV7-2 and TRBJ2-6; D is possibly TRBD2 (6 bases). With 6 bases removed from V and 0 bases from J, the gap between germline ends came to 15 bases. Germline-derived CDR1 and CDR2 are SGHTA and FQGNSA. This CDR3 region has 17 residues. CDR3 DNA sequence: TGTGCCAGCAGTTCCCGGGAGTCGAACTCTGGGGCCAACGTCCTGACTTTC. Amino acid sequence: CASSSRESNSGANVLTF.

This clonotype was seen ten or more times. This chain connects TRBV20-1 to TRBJ2-3, with 7 bases lining up with TRBD2. Trimming took 1 base from V and 6 from J; bases not matched to a gene: 7. The CDR3 runs 14 residues. The germline V gene has CDR1 DFQATT and CDR2 SNEGSKA (reference sequence). DNA of the CDR3: TGCAGTGCTAGAGGGCGGGGAGGGTACGATACGCAGTATTTT. This sequence encodes CSARGRGGYDTQYF.

The rearrangement joins TRBV7-8 to TRBJ1-1; 9 positions agree with TRBD1. Germline loops: CDR1 SGHVS, CDR2 FQNEAQ. The CDR3 totals 16 residues. With 5 bases clipped from V and 5 bases from J, the junction kept 12 bases outside the gene matches. The CDR3 region has the DNA TGTGCCAGCAGCCCGCGAACCGGGACAGGGTTTACTGAAGCTTTCTTT. This gives the protein CASSPRTGTGFTEAFF.

The table lists this clonotype with many counts. The CDR3: CASSQVGPESSPLHF. DNA for the CDR3: TGTGCCAGCAGCCAAGTGGGACCCGAGTCCTCACCCCTCCACTTT. The chain carries TRBV4-2 and TRBJ1-6, with TRBD1 as a possible D gene (5 bases). V gave up 1 base and J gave up 10 bases, with 14 bases separating them. CDR3 length: 15 amino acids. From germline, CDR1 is LGHNA and CDR2 YNFKEQ.

This clonotype was counted a few times. The rearrangement links TRBV9 to TRBJ1-3; unclear D gene. The germline CDR1 and CDR2 sequences are SGDLS and YYNGEE. This CDR3 has 12 residues. Between the trimmed V and J ends, which lost 3 bases and 2 bases, there was a span of 3 bases. The CDR3 here is CASSETGNTIYF. CDR3 bases: TGTGCCAGCAGCGAGACTGGAAACACCATATATTTT.

The chain combines TRBV14 with TRBJ1-6; D perhaps matches TRBD1 (5 bases). Germline V CDR1 and CDR2: SGHDN, FVKESK. This CDR3 has 17 amino acids. Trimming stripped 6 bases from V and 8 bases from J, with 23 bases between. CDR3 bases: TGTGCCAGCAGACATCCTGGACCGGGGCTAGGGGATTCACCCCTCCACTTT. Protein sequence: CASRHPGPGLGDSPLHF. Drawing the rest from reference TRBV14 and TRBJ1-6, the complete variable domain is EAGVTQFPSHSVIEKGQTVTLRCDPISGHDNLYWYRRVMGKEIKFLLHFVKESKQDESGMPNNRFLAERTGGTYSTLKVQPAELEDSGVYFCASRHPGPGLGDSPLHFGNGTRLTVT.